The 17 T cell receptor beta chains presented below share a single source sample, sequenced in a study of T-cell memory formation after mild COVID-19. TCRdb called the 5' RACE reads again in MiXCR, with one record for every CDR3 protein. The sample records under 400,000 distinct CDR3 sequences, over 25% being singletons. The sample consisted of PBMCs or a T cell subset sorted from them (not recorded which). These receptors all stem from an adult woman who had mild COVID-19 (a few samples of this study predate the infection). Cell type and time point are not known.

This clonotype was seen only a few times. The chain has TRBV20-1 and TRBJ2-1; D not certain. Trimming removed 4 bases at V and 1 base at J, with 5 bases between. CDR3 length: 12 amino acids. CDR1 and CDR2 from the germline V gene are DFQATT and SNEGSKA (reference sequence). CDR3 bases: TGCAGTGCTAAAGGTTCCTACAATGAGCAGTTCTTC. Translation gives CSAKGSYNEQFF.

This rearrangement joins TRBV7-9 to TRBJ2-1, with D maybe TRBD1 (5 bases). The CDR3 totals 14 residues. Between the trimmed V and J ends, which lost 2 bases and 6 bases, there was a span of 11 bases. CDR1 SEHNR and CDR2 FQNEAQ come from the germline V gene (reference sequence). The CDR3 nucleotides are TGTGCCAGCAGCTTAAAAGGGGCGACCAATGAGCAGTTCTTC. This sequence encodes CASSLKGATNEQFF. The full variable domain, rest sourced from reference TRBV7-9 and TRBJ2-1, is DTGVSQNPRHKITKRGQNVTFRCDPISEHNRLYWYRQTLGQGPEFLTYFQNEAQLEKSRLLSDRFSAERPKGSFSTLEIQRTEQGDSAMYLCASSLKGATNEQFFGPGTRLTVL.

The V and J genes are TRBV20-1 and TRBJ2-7, with 11 bases aligning to TRBD2. The CDR3 consists of 15 residues. CDR1 and CDR2 (germline): DFQATT, SNEGSKA (reference sequence). With V trimmed by 0 bases and J by 3 bases, 4 bases remained unmatched. The CDR3 loop reads CSARDLLAGDYEQYF. The CDR3 DNA sequence: TGCAGTGCTAGAGATCTACTAGCGGGAGACTACGAGCAGTACTTC.

The V call is TRBV2, the J call TRBJ1-2; 11 bases align to TRBD1. The CDR3 loop spans 13 amino acids. Looked up from germline, CDR1 is SNHLY and CDR2 is FYNNEI. V trimming: 10 bases; J trimming: 3 bases; junction bases outside the gene matches: 4. CDR3 sequence: CATGTGGDYGYTF. In DNA, the CDR3 is TGTGCCACCGGGACAGGGGGTGACTATGGCTACACCTTC. Full variable domain (missing parts from reference TRBV2 and TRBJ1-2): EPEVTQTPSHQVTQMGQEVILRCVPISNHLYFYWYRQILGQKVEFLVSFYNNEISEKSEIFDDQFSVERPDGSNFTLKIRSTKLEDSAMYFCATGTGGDYGYTFGSGTRLTVV.

This clonotype has more than one count but fewer than ten. This chain uses TRBV7-2 with TRBJ2-1, with a weak D call TRBD2 (5 bases). V was trimmed by 1 base and J by 13 bases, leaving 11 bases between them. Germline-derived CDR1 and CDR2 are SGHTA and FQGNSA. The CDR3 runs to 12 residues. CDR3 in amino acids: CASSLGGQKQFF. The CDR3 coding sequence is TGTGCCAGCAGCTTAGGAGGGCAGAAACAGTTCTTC. Full variable domain (rest looked up from reference TRBV7-2 and TRBJ2-1): GAGVSQSPSNKVTEKGKDVELRCDPISGHTALYWYRQSLGQGLEFLIYFQGNSAPDKSGLPSDRFSAERTGGSVSTLTIQRTQQEDSAVYLCASSLGGQKQFFGPGTRLTVL.

V gene TRBV5-1 combines with J gene TRBJ2-6, with 7 bases matching TRBD1. The trim removed 4 bases at V and 0 bases at J, leaving 4 bases unmatched. The CDR3 loop spans 16 amino acids. CDR1 and CDR2 (germline): SGHRS, YFSETQ. The CDR3 reads CASSRDSGSGANVLTF. In nucleotides, the CDR3 is TGCGCCAGCAGCCGGGACAGCGGCTCTGGGGCCAACGTCCTGACTTTC.

CDR3 coding DNA: TGTGCCAGCTCACCGGGGGGTAAGCAGTTCTTC. It yields the protein CASSPGGKQFF. The chain recombines TRBV18 with TRBJ2-1; possibly TRBD2 for D (6 bases). The CDR3 is 11 residues long. CDR1 and CDR2 (germline): KGHSH, LQKENI. V was cut by 3 bases and J by 11 bases, with 8 bases left in between.

This rearrangement joins TRBV7-9 to TRBJ2-7; D is uncertain. Per germline, CDR1 SEHNR and CDR2 FQNEAQ (reference sequence). The CDR3 consists of 13 residues. Between the trimmed V and J ends, which lost 5 bases and 2 bases, there was a span of 10 bases. CDR3 nucleotide sequence: TGTGCCAGCAGCCCCCCGCAGACCTACGAGCAGTACTTC. As protein: CASSPPQTYEQYF.

This clonotype has a count of ten or more. The genes are TRBV7-2 and TRBJ1-3, with no clear D. This CDR3 is built from 12 residues. The V gene's germline CDR1 is SGHTA and CDR2 FQGNSA. The V end lost 2 bases, the J end lost 6 bases, and 5 bases lay between the germline ends. The CDR3 region is CASSLSPNTIYF. DNA of the CDR3: TGTGCCAGCAGCTTATCGCCAAACACCATATATTTT. Full variable domain (outside the CDR3, taken from reference TRBV7-2 and TRBJ1-3): GAGVSQSPSNKVTEKGKDVELRCDPISGHTALYWYRQSLGQGLEFLIYFQGNSAPDKSGLPSDRFSAERTGGSVSTLTIQRTQQEDSAVYLCASSLSPNTIYFGEGSWLTVV.

V usage is TRBV12-3 or TRBV12-4 and J usage is TRBJ1-5; 7 positions match TRBD1. The CDR3 runs 15 residues. Trimming took 6 bases from V and 6 from J; bases not matched to a gene: 11. Here the CDR3 DNA reads TGTGCCAGCAGGCCGGACAGGTTCCCGGGTCAGCCCCAGCATTTT. Its protein is CASRPDRFPGQPQHF.

This clonotype was observed a few times. V and J are TRBV15 and TRBJ1-2, with a tentative D call TRBD1 (5 bases). The CDR3 extends over 14 amino acids. Germline loops: CDR1 LNHNV, CDR2 YYDKDF (reference sequence). The V and J ends lost 5 bases and 2 bases respectively, with 12 bases between them. The chain's CDR3 is CATSAKAGNYGYTF. CDR3 bases: TGTGCCACCAGCGCAAAAGCAGGGAACTATGGCTACACCTTC.

This clonotype occurred a few times. The gene calls are TRBV12-3 or TRBV12-4 and TRBJ2-5; 11 nucleotides match TRBD2. Trimming took 6 bases from V and 5 from J; bases not matched to a gene: 8. The CDR3 totals 15 residues. The DNA of the CDR3 is TGTGCCAGCAGCTATAGCGGGGGGGGTCGGGAGACCCAGTACTTC. Residues: CASSYSGGGRETQYF.

For the CDR3, the DNA is TGTGCCAGCAGCCCGTCGTTAATTGGGGCGAGCACAGATACGCAGTATTTT. Its protein is CASSPSLIGASTDTQYF. The genes are TRBV7-2 and TRBJ2-3, with D possibly being TRBD1 (5 bases). The CDR3 loop spans 17 amino acids. V was pared by 5 bases and J by 0 bases, with 18 bases between. The V gene's germline CDR1 is SGHTA and CDR2 FQGNSA.

This clonotype was seen a handful of times. The chain recombines TRBV5-5 with TRBJ2-2; D unresolved. The CDR3 covers 13 residues. Germline-derived CDR1 and CDR2 are SGHKS and YYEKEE (reference sequence). V lost 0 bases and J lost 7, with 7 bases in between. The DNA of the CDR3 is TGTGCCAGCAGCTTGGTTGGTTACGGGGAGCTGTTTTTT. It codes for CASSLVGYGELFF.

The J gene is TRBJ1-1, the V gene TRBV19; 9 bases fit TRBD1. From germline, CDR1 is LNHDA and CDR2 SQIVND (reference sequence). There are 16 residues in the CDR3. Germline trimming cut 8 bases from V and 0 bases from J; bases unmatched to any gene: 10. For the CDR3, the DNA is TGTGCCAGTCGCCCGGGACAGGGTAACGTGAACACTGAAGCTTTCTTT. This codes for CASRPGQGNVNTEAFF.

This clonotype was counted only a few times. The V and J genes are TRBV7-6 and TRBJ2-2, with a possible D match to TRBD1 (7 bases). The CDR3 extends over 17 amino acids. Germline loops: CDR1 SGHVS, CDR2 FNYEAQ. V was shortened by 1 base and J by 4 bases, with 16 bases between the two germline ends. CDR3 region: CASSLGPRGDPTGELFF. DNA for the CDR3: TGTGCCAGCAGCTTAGGTCCCAGGGGGGACCCCACCGGGGAGCTGTTTTTT.

The genes are TRBV7-9 and TRBJ2-1; 12 positions match TRBD1. Germline V lookup: CDR1 SEHNR, CDR2 FQNEAQ (reference sequence). V dropped 4 bases and J dropped 8; count of bases not matched to a gene: 3. The CDR3 contains 14 residues. The CDR3 here is CASSSGQGADEQFF. CDR3 nucleotides: TGTGCCAGCAGCTCGGGACAGGGGGCCGATGAGCAGTTCTTC.